The rows below give T cell receptor beta chains drawn from one sample of a study of blood T cell repertoires in COVID-19. This table comes from immunoSEQ multiplex PCR, and its TCRdb copy is limited to in-frame clones, with some not included. The sample records around 110,000 clones, approximately 90% being singletons. Material: peripheral blood. These receptors were taken from a man aged 50 to 60 with active or convalescent COVID-19. Each CDR3 is given with its conserved first and last residue. The D gene is left open where the match is weak. Size tells how often a clone was seen (once, few, many) or the class of an expanded clone, and some rows leave it out.

abundance	v_gene	d_gene	j_gene	CDR3nt	CDR3aa
-	TRBV7-9	-	TRBJ1-2	TGTGCCAGCAGCTCAGGCCCCTCCCGGAACTATGGCTACACCTTC	CASSSGPSRNYGYTF
-	TRBV18	-	TRBJ1-2	TGTGCCAGCTCGCTAGAGACAGATACAAACTATGGCTACACCTTC	CASSLETDTNYGYTF
-	TRBV30	-	TRBJ1-2	TGTGCCTGGACTGGCAGGGGCTATGGCTACACCTTC	CAWTGRGYGYTF
-	TRBV9	-	TRBJ1-2	TGTGCCAGCAGCGTAGGTGGGACTGATTATGGCTACACCTTC	CASSVGGTDYGYTF
-	TRBV15	TRBD1	TRBJ2-7	TGTGCCACCCGGACAGGGGGTGCTAGCGTCTACGAGCAGTACTTC	CATRTGGASVYEQYF
-	TRBV30	-	TRBJ1-1	TGTGCCTGGAGTGTAGCTCGGGGGGGTAGCACTGAAGCTTTCTTT	CAWSVARGGSTEAFF
-	TRBV18	-	TRBJ2-3	TGTGCCAGCTCACCTGGAGGGGAATCCACAGATACGCAGTATTTT	CASSPGGESTDTQYF
-	TRBV30	TRBD2	TRBJ2-1	TGTGCCTGGAGCGGGGGGGCCTACAATGAGCAGTTCTTC	CAWSGGAYNEQFF
-	TRBV19	-	TRBJ2-1	TGTGCCAGTAGTATTACCCCGGGGGCGGGAGTATACAATGAGCAGTTCTTC	CASSITPGAGVYNEQFF
-	TRBV27	-	TRBJ2-7	TGTGCCAGCAGTTTACTTCGGGGGGCCGTTTCGCAGGAGCAGTACTTC	CASSLLRGAVSQEQYF
-	TRBV28	-	TRBJ1-1	TGTGCCTCCTATGAGGAAACTGAAGCTTTCTTT	CASYEETEAFF
once	TRBV6-5	-	TRBJ1-2	TGTGCCAGCACGAGAAAAGGGGAAGCGATAAATGGCTACACCTTC	CASTRKGEAINGYTF
few	TRBV5-1	TRBD1	TRBJ1-2	TGCGCCAGCAGCTTAACCGGGACAGATTACTATGGCTACACCTTC	CASSLTGTDYYGYTF
-	TRBV6-5	-	TRBJ1-2	TGTGCCAGCAGTATGGCAGGGGAAATCTATGGCTACACCTTC	CASSMAGEIYGYTF
-	TRBV2	-	TRBJ1-2	TGTGCCAGCAGTCAAGCGGGGGGGGCGAATGGCTACACCTTC	CASSQAGGANGYTF
-	TRBV27	TRBD1	TRBJ1-1	TGTGCCAGCATCTCCCACAGGGGGGGGAACACTGAAGCTTTCTTT	CASISHRGGNTEAFF
-	TRBV2	-	TRBJ1-1	TGTGCCAGCAGTGTTGGTTGGACAAGACCCCTGAACACTGAAGCTTTCTTT	CASSVGWTRPLNTEAFF
few	TRBV19	-	TRBJ2-1	TGTGCCAGTAGTATCTATTCCGGCAATGAGCAGTTCTTC	CASSIYSGNEQFF
-	TRBV27	-	TRBJ1-2	TGTGCCAGCAGTCCCGGGACACGGGGAATCTATGGCTACACCTTC	CASSPGTRGIYGYTF
once	TRBV18	-	TRBJ2-5	TGTGCCAGCTCACGGGAACAGGGAGGGGAGACCCAGTACTTC	CASSREQGGETQYF
once	TRBV7-6	TRBD1	TRBJ2-7	TGTGCCAGCAGCTTAGGACAGGGGAGGAACGAGCAGTACTTC	CASSLGQGRNEQYF
-	TRBV29-1	-	TRBJ1-2	TGCAGCGTTGAATCAGGGGTAGCAGACTATGGCTACACCTTC	CSVESGVADYGYTF
-	TRBV7-9	-	TRBJ1-6	TGTGCCAGCACTCCTTTAATAGCGGGGAATTCACCCCTCCACTTT	CASTPLIAGNSPLHF
-	TRBV6-6	TRBD2	TRBJ2-2	TGTGCCAGCAGTCCTAGGGGTCTAGCGGGAGACACCGGGGAGCTGTTTTTT	CASSPRGLAGDTGELFF
-	TRBV10-3	TRBD2	TRBJ2-1	TGTGCCATCAGAGAAGGGACGGGGGGAGGCAATGAGCAGTTCTTC	CAIREGTGGGNEQFF
-	TRBV7-9	-	TRBJ1-1	TGTGCCAGCAGCTTAAACAGCCCGAACACTGAAGCTTTCTTT	CASSLNSPNTEAFF
-	TRBV28	TRBD1	TRBJ1-5	TGTGCCAGCAGTTTGGGACAGGGGGGGGTTCAGCCCCAGCATTTT	CASSLGQGGVQPQHF
-	TRBV29-1	TRBD1	TRBJ1-4	TGCAGCGTTGCCCCGGGACAGGGGAGCGAAAAACTGTTTTTT	CSVAPGQGSEKLFF
once	TRBV6-1	TRBD1	TRBJ2-7	TGTGCCAGCAGTGACTGGGTTTGGGACAGGGGGTCCTACGAGCAGTACTTC	CASSDWVWDRGSYEQYF
-	TRBV19	TRBD1	TRBJ1-1	TGTGCCAGTAGTCCTGGACAGGGGTGGGTCACTGAAGCTTTCTTT	CASSPGQGWVTEAFF
-	TRBV6-5	-	TRBJ2-1	TGTGCCAGCAGTTACGGGACTTCCTACAATGAGCAGTTCTTC	CASSYGTSYNEQFF
-	TRBV27	-	TRBJ2-7	TGTGCCAGCAGTTTGGGCAGGTCCCGGGAGCAGTACTTC	CASSLGRSREQYF
-	TRBV28	TRBD2	TRBJ2-1	TGTGCCAGCACCGAAGTGGGTGCGGGGGGACAGTTCTTC	CASTEVGAGGQFF
few	TRBV3-1/TRBV3-2	TRBD2	TRBJ2-5	TGTGCCAGCAGCCCCCCCCCTGGAGCGGGGTTACAAGAGACCCAGTACTTC	CASSPPPGAGLQETQYF
-	TRBV27	-	TRBJ1-5	TGTGCCAGCAGTTTTCGGGATCAGCCCCAGCATTTT	CASSFRDQPQHF
-	TRBV4-1	-	TRBJ2-7	TGCGCCAGCAGCCGAAAATTTCCCTCAGGGGTTTTGGACGAGCAGTACTTC	CASSRKFPSGVLDEQYF
many	TRBV7-2	TRBD1	TRBJ1-3	TGTGCCAGCAGCTCGACAGGGGGTAAAGTCTCTGGAAACACCATATATTTT	CASSSTGGKVSGNTIYF
-	TRBV10-3	TRBD2	TRBJ2-1	TGTGCCATAACCTCTCCTAGCGGGGGTGTTTACAATGAGCAGTTCTTC	CAITSPSGGVYNEQFF
-	TRBV5-1	-	TRBJ1-5	TGCGCCAGCAGCTTGGCCGGGATCGGTAGCAATCAGCCCCAGCATTTT	CASSLAGIGSNQPQHF
-	TRBV30	-	TRBJ1-1	TGTGCCTGGAGGGCTAACACTGAAGCTTTCTTT	CAWRANTEAFF
once	TRBV2	TRBD1	TRBJ2-7	TGTGCCAGCACTTGGGACAGCAGGCAGTACTTC	CASTWDSRQYF
-	TRBV27	TRBD1	TRBJ1-6	TGTGCCAGCAGCCCCGACAGGGAAAACTCACCCCTCCACTTT	CASSPDRENSPLHF
-	TRBV14	TRBD1	TRBJ2-5	TGTGCCAGCAGCCGGGACAGCAACCAAGAGACCCAGTACTTC	CASSRDSNQETQYF
once	TRBV5-1	-	TRBJ1-1	TGCGCCAGCAGCTTGGGCGGGAACACTGAAGCTTTCTTT	CASSLGGNTEAFF
-	TRBV7-2	-	TRBJ1-2	TGTGCCAGCAGTCCCGGAGGGGCTAACTATGGCTACACCTTC	CASSPGGANYGYTF
-	TRBV27	TRBD1	TRBJ1-6	TGTGCCAGCAGTTTAATTGGACAGGGGCCAAATTCACCCCTCCACTTT	CASSLIGQGPNSPLHF
-	TRBV24-1	-	TRBJ2-1	TGTGCCACCAGTGTGAGGGAAGGGAAGCAGTTCTTC	CATSVREGKQFF
-	TRBV28	-	TRBJ2-5	TGTGCCAGCAGCAACGTGGACACCCAAGAGACCCAGTACTTC	CASSNVDTQETQYF